Listed here are 6 T cell receptor beta chains from one sample, sequenced in a study of cytomegalovirus exposure and HLA in healthy donors. 13 Jbeta primers and 60 Vbeta primers were used for the PCR. Using immunoSEQ multiplex PCR, the repertoire was profiled, and TCRdb retains in-frame clones only, with some absent. The sample lists about 180,000 clones, roughly 80% occurring once. Sequencing was performed on PBMCs. These receptors were collected from a man aged 55 to 70 in good health and CMV-seronegative.

This clone showed up just a few times. This chain joins TRBV2 and TRBJ2-1, with 8 bases matching TRBD1. This CDR3 spans 15 amino acids. Trimming cost V 7 bases and J 4 bases; bases outside gene matches: 9. Germline CDR1 reads SNHLY; CDR2 reads FYNNEI. The CDR3 bases are TGTGCCAGCAACCTTGGACAGGGCTCGTACAATGAGCAGTTCTTC. This encodes CASNLGQGSYNEQFF.

This clone has only a few counts. The V call is TRBV5-4, the J call TRBJ2-5; 7 nucleotides align to TRBD2. The germline gives CDR1 SGHNT, CDR2 YYREEE (reference sequence). This CDR3 contains 15 residues. V was pared by 7 bases and J by 5 bases, with 14 bases of the junction left unmatched. CDR3 bases: TGTGCCAGCGTAAGGCGGGGCCCCGGGGGGGAGACCCAGTACTTC. Its translation is CASVRRGPGGETQYF.

This clone was picked up a small number of times. The chain uses TRBV5-1 and TRBJ1-4; D not certain. The CDR3 extends over 16 amino acids. Looked up from germline, CDR1 is SGHRS and CDR2 is YFSETQ. V lost 4 bases to trimming and J lost 0 bases, with 13 bases between them. CDR3 DNA sequence: TGCGCCAGCAGCGTACGGACGGGAGCAACTAATGAAAAACTGTTTTTT. Translation: CASSVRTGATNEKLFF.

There are a few counts of this clone. The chain employs TRBV10-2 and TRBJ1-5, with D hard to call. The germline V and J ends were trimmed by 1 base and 2 bases, with 9 bases remaining between them. The CDR3 covers 15 residues. Germline-derived CDR1 and CDR2 are WSHSY and SAAADI. CDR3 nucleotide sequence: TGCGCCAGCAGTGAGTGGGGAGGTGGCAATCAGCCCCAGCATTTT. Protein: CASSEWGGGNQPQHF.

This chain uses TRBV19 with TRBJ2-7, with 9 nucleotides matching TRBD1. The V segment lost 5 bases and the J segment 6 bases; nucleotides outside the gene matches: 8. This CDR3 has 14 amino acids. Germline V gene lookup returns CDR1 LNHDA and CDR2 SQIVND (reference sequence). The CDR3 sequence is CASSVQGAPGEQYF. The DNA of the CDR3 is TGTGCCAGTAGTGTACAGGGGGCGCCGGGCGAGCAGTACTTC.

About this clone itself: The germline gene is not matched at one end of the junction; a read error may be the cause. The rearrangement links TRBV7-7 to TRBJ2-5; 11 nucleotides line up with TRBD2. The CDR3 is made up of 17 amino acids. Germline V lookup: CDR1 SSHAT, CDR2 FNYEAQ (reference sequence). Here the CDR3 DNA reads TGTGCTAGCAGCTTAGGAGGCGTAGCGGGGGGGCAAGAGACCCAGTACTTC. This sequence encodes CASSLGGVAGGQETQYF.